This T cell receptor beta chain was recovered during a study of vaccination and CD4 T cells after COVID-19. Study details: Comprising six males and four females, the convalescent participants counted two Hispanic individuals among them. Samples after vaccination came a median 72 days past dose two, ranging 14 to 241.

This clonotype has only a few counts. The antigen is unknown. The Oncomine TCR Beta short-read assay was what sequenced the DNA obtained from cultured CD4+ T cells. TCRdb processed the PCR reads anew with MiXCR; each CDR3 protein has one entry. In the table there are under 20,000 distinct CDR3 sequences, about half of which are singletons. Germline CDR1 is SEHNR and CDR2 is FQNEAQ (reference sequence). The CDR3 extends over 15 amino acids. V trimming: 5 bases; J trimming: 1 base; junction bases outside the gene matches: 6. The sample's time point: late sampling 161 to 241 days after vaccination in a few convalescent patients. Treatment given: roughly 10-day PBMC culture with coronavirus spike peptide pools or control peptides (ViraFEST assay). First, ViraFEST expanded antigen-specific T cells with peptide pools, and next it sequenced the TCRs.

Sequences were derived from CD4+ T cells from blood, cultured in vitro, sampled about 7 months after SARS-CoV-2 vaccination. This clonotype originated in a human donor who had recovered from COVID-19. The chain joins TRBV7-9 to TRBJ1-1; 8 nucleotides line up with TRBD1. The CDR3 sequence is CASSRMDRANTEAFF. In nucleotides, the CDR3 is TGTGCCAGCAGCCGGATGGACAGGGCGAACACTGAAGCTTTCTTT.